This is a list of T cell receptor beta chains from one sample in a study of response to subunit inactivated influenza vaccine. One entry per CDR3 protein results from TCRdb running MiXCR on the RT-PCR reads. The sample holds 600,000 to 700,000 distinct CDR3 sequences, 11% to 15% seen once. Source: PBMCs from blood, taken 14 to 15 days before vaccination. These receptors were collected from a man aged 45 to 65 who received an inactivated influenza vaccine. The CDR3 runs from the conserved cysteine through the conserved F or W. D genes are given only for firm matches. Expanded clones are given a class, and other clones once, few, many or no size at all.

clone size	D gene	V gene	CDR3 length	J gene	CDR3 DNA	CDR3 protein
-	-	TRBV30	12	TRBJ1-5	TGTGCCTGGAGTCTTAGCAATCAGCCCCAGCATTTT	CAWSLSNQPQHF
few	-	TRBV12-3/TRBV12-4	14	TRBJ1-4	TGTGCCAGCTTCCGGGCAGGCTCTAATGAAAAACTGTTTTTT	CASFRAGSNEKLFF
few	-	TRBV7-2	12	TRBJ1-2	TGTGCCAGCAGCCCGGGGGTTTACGGCTACACCTTC	CASSPGVYGYTF
few	TRBD2	TRBV5-1	16	TRBJ2-1	TGCGCCAGCAGCGACGACGTAGCGGGAGCCTACAATGAGCAGTTCTTC	CASSDDVAGAYNEQFF
-	TRBD2	TRBV5-1	16	TRBJ2-1	TGCGCCAGCAGCTTGGATCCGGGGGGGGCCTACAATGAGCAGTTCTTC	CASSLDPGGAYNEQFF
few	TRBD1	TRBV28	15	TRBJ2-2	TGTGCCAGCAGTGGACAGGGGAGGAACACCGGGGAGCTGTTTTTT	CASSGQGRNTGELFF
few	-	TRBV5-1	15	TRBJ2-7	TGCGCCAGCAGCTTGGGAGGTCCCGGCACCTACGAGCAGTACTTC	CASSLGGPGTYEQYF
few	-	TRBV4-1	15	TRBJ2-7	TGCGCCAGCAGCCAAGAGGGAACTAGCCGGCGGGAGCAGTACTTC	CASSQEGTSRREQYF
-	-	TRBV5-6	15	TRBJ2-4	TGTGCCAGCAGCTTGAGGTCTCACCAGAGGGACATTCAGTACTTC	CASSLRSHQRDIQYF
many	-	TRBV12-3/TRBV12-4	13	TRBJ2-7	TGTGCCAGCAGTTATTCGTACTCCTACGAGCAGTACTTC	CASSYSYSYEQYF
-	-	TRBV30	10	TRBJ2-7	TGTGCCTGGAGTCGGAGAGAGCAGTACTTC	CAWSRREQYF
-	-	TRBV2	12	TRBJ1-5	TGTGCCAGCAGTGCCGACTATCAGCCCCAGCATTTT	CASSADYQPQHF
many	-	TRBV5-1	16	TRBJ1-1	TGCGCCAGCAGCTTGACACATCCGGAGATGAACACTGAAGCTTTCTTT	CASSLTHPEMNTEAFF
few	-	TRBV29-1	13	TRBJ1-2	TGCAGCGTTGCCTCGGCCCTCAACTATGGCTACACCTTC	CSVASALNYGYTF
many	TRBD1	TRBV20-1	14	TRBJ1-3	TGCAGTGCTACTTCCACAGGGGGCCCGAACACCATATATTTT	CSATSTGGPNTIYF
-	-	TRBV24-1	15	TRBJ1-5	TGTGCCACCAGTGATACCCGACAGGTCAATCAGCCCCAGCATTTT	CATSDTRQVNQPQHF
-	-	TRBV5-6	13	TRBJ2-5	TGTGCCAGCACCGCCGGGTTACGGGAGACCCAGTACTTC	CASTAGLRETQYF
many	TRBD1	TRBV7-2	16	TRBJ2-5	TGTGCCAGCAGTTTAGTAGACAGGGTCCCGGGGGAGACCCAGTACTTC	CASSLVDRVPGETQYF
-	-	TRBV4-1	15	TRBJ2-5	TGCGCCAGCAGCCAAGATTGGGGGGGGGCCGAGACCCAGTACTTC	CASSQDWGGAETQYF
few	TRBD1	TRBV29-1	13	TRBJ2-3	TGCAGCGCAAGACAGGGGACGATGGATACGCAGTATTTT	CSARQGTMDTQYF
-	-	TRBV6-5	13	TRBJ2-5	TGTGCCAGCAGTTCTCAGGAGGGGAAGACCCAGTACTTC	CASSSQEGKTQYF
-	TRBD2	TRBV12-3/TRBV12-4	13	TRBJ2-7	TGTGCCAGCAGGTCCGGGACTAGGGTCGAGCAGTACTTC	CASRSGTRVEQYF
many	TRBD2	TRBV5-1	16	TRBJ2-3	TGCGCCAGCAGCTTTGCCGGGAGGGCGAGCACAGATACGCAGTATTTT	CASSFAGRASTDTQYF
few	-	TRBV14	14	TRBJ1-1	TGTGCCAGCAGCCAAGTCAGAGGGCCCACTGAAGCTTTCTTT	CASSQVRGPTEAFF
few	-	TRBV6-5	14	TRBJ2-5	TGTGCCAGCAGTTACCCTCCTAACCAAGAGACCCAGTACTTC	CASSYPPNQETQYF
few	-	TRBV28	11	TRBJ2-1	TGTGCCAGCAGTTTCCGGATGGAGCAGTTCTTC	CASSFRMEQFF
-	-	TRBV10-3	17	TRBJ1-4	TGTGCCATCAGTGACCAACACCGGGGGGGCTCTAATGAAAAACTGTTTTTT	CAISDQHRGGSNEKLFF
-	-	TRBV11-2	15	TRBJ2-5	TGTGCCAGCAGCTTAGGGGGGGTAACCGGTTGGACCCAGTACTTC	CASSLGGVTGWTQYF
-	TRBD2	TRBV11-2	14	TRBJ2-3	TGTGCCAGCACCCTCAACGGGGGGGCGGATACGCAGTATTTT	CASTLNGGADTQYF
-	TRBD1	TRBV28	14	TRBJ2-7	TGTGCCAGCAGTTGGGGACAGGGTCAGGACGAGCAGTACTTC	CASSWGQGQDEQYF
few	-	TRBV5-6	16	TRBJ2-7	TGTGCCAGCAGCTCCCAAGAACTCAGGAGCTCCTACGAGCAGTACTTC	CASSSQELRSSYEQYF
few	-	TRBV6-2/TRBV6-3	12	TRBJ1-2	TGTGCCAGCAAAGGCGGGGACTATGGCTACACCTTC	CASKGGDYGYTF
-	-	TRBV4-2	15	TRBJ2-1	TGTGCCAGCAGCCGGCACTTCATGGCAGAAAATGAGCAGTTCTTC	CASSRHFMAENEQFF
few	-	TRBV28	15	TRBJ2-2	TGTGCCAGCAGTTTAGAAGGGGGGAGAACCGGGGAGCTGTTTTTT	CASSLEGGRTGELFF
-	-	TRBV4-1	15	TRBJ1-1	TGCGCCAGCAGCCAAACTAACCTCCCGGCGGCTGAAGCTTTCTTT	CASSQTNLPAAEAFF
few	-	TRBV28	15	TRBJ2-1	TGTGCCAGCAGTTCACCCGACAGCTCCTACAATGAGCAGTTCTTC	CASSSPDSSYNEQFF
-	-	TRBV25-1	14	TRBJ2-1	TGTGCCAGCAGTGAATTTGCGGGTTTCAATGAGCAGTTCTTC	CASSEFAGFNEQFF
-	-	TRBV5-5	13	TRBJ2-1	TGTGCCAGCAGTTGGGGGCAGGGATTTGGGCAGTTCTTC	CASSWGQGFGQFF
-	TRBD1	TRBV15	16	TRBJ2-7	TGTGCCACCAGCGACAGACAGGGACGTGGGTCCTACGAGCAGTACTTC	CATSDRQGRGSYEQYF
many	TRBD2	TRBV7-3	19	TRBJ2-3	TGTGCCAGCAGCTTACGGGGACCGAGGACTAGCGGGAGTGGAGATACGCAGTATTTT	CASSLRGPRTSGSGDTQYF
few	-	TRBV12-3/TRBV12-4	12	TRBJ2-1	TGTGCCAGCAGTTTCGCGACTAATGAGCAGTTCTTC	CASSFATNEQFF
few	TRBD2	TRBV10-3	15	TRBJ2-1	TGTGCCATCAGTGAGCCCCGGACTAGCGGGGTTGAGCAGTTCTTC	CAISEPRTSGVEQFF
-	-	TRBV12-3/TRBV12-4	15	TRBJ1-4	TGTGCCAGCAGTACCCTGGAGCCGGGGGGCGAAAAACTGTTTTTT	CASSTLEPGGEKLFF
few	TRBD2	TRBV7-1	23	TRBJ2-2	TGTGCCAGCAGCTCCATCCTCCTGCCCCCGGGACTAGCGGGAGGGGGCGACACCGGGGAGCTGTTTTTT	CASSSILLPPGLAGGGDTGELFF
-	-	TRBV3-1	16	TRBJ2-7	TGTGCCAGCAGCCAAGATGTTAAACAGGTAGGAGACGAGCAGTACTTC	CASSQDVKQVGDEQYF
-	TRBD2	TRBV20-1	14	TRBJ2-2	TGCAGTGCTAAAGAGAGCGGGAGCACCGGGGAGCTGTTTTTT	CSAKESGSTGELFF